These T cell receptor beta chains were read from a single sample in a study of T cells expressing NK-cell markers. TCRdb re-called the 5' RACE reads and gives one entry per CDR3 protein, without DNA. The sample features over 250,000 distinct CDR3 sequences, with 4% to 4.5% in its top ten. Sequencing was done on a sample of blood T cells: a sorted CD56 or NKG2C T cell subset, CD4+ or CD8+ T cells, or bulk PBMC T cells (not recorded which). These receptors came from a woman aged 18-69 years in good health. CDR3s include the opening cysteine and the closing phenylalanine or tryptophan.

v_call: TRBV6-5; j_call: TRBJ2-1; cdr3_aa: CASSYLTSGGYNEQFF
v_call: TRBV11-2; j_call: TRBJ1-4; cdr3_aa: CASSHRARREEKLFF
v_call: TRBV15; j_call: TRBJ2-5; cdr3_aa: CATSRHRTDQETQYF
v_call: TRBV28; j_call: TRBJ2-1; cdr3_aa: CASRSSGTANNEQFF
v_call: TRBV7-3; j_call: TRBJ2-5; cdr3_aa: CASSLREGGTQYF
v_call: TRBV6-2/TRBV6-3; j_call: TRBJ2-2; cdr3_aa: CASRDTVNTGELFF
v_call: TRBV19; j_call: TRBJ1-2; cdr3_aa: CASSSGQRANYGYTF
v_call: TRBV18; j_call: TRBJ1-1; cdr3_aa: CASSLVGDSNTEAFF
v_call: TRBV29-1; j_call: TRBJ2-1; cdr3_aa: CSTATSGDTYNEQFF
v_call: TRBV18; j_call: TRBJ2-6; cdr3_aa: CASSPGAPSGANVLTF
v_call: TRBV6-2/TRBV6-3; j_call: TRBJ1-2; cdr3_aa: CASFGHYGYTF
v_call: TRBV12-3/TRBV12-4; j_call: TRBJ2-7; cdr3_aa: CASSLHGSYEQYF
v_call: TRBV4-3; j_call: TRBJ2-3; cdr3_aa: CASSQDDRGADTQYF
v_call: TRBV20-1; j_call: TRBJ2-1; cdr3_aa: CSARLSGTGTLRFSYNEQFF
v_call: TRBV20-1; j_call: TRBJ2-6; cdr3_aa: CSARSTSGANVLTF
v_call: TRBV6-5; j_call: TRBJ2-5; cdr3_aa: CASSYSVQDQETQYF
v_call: TRBV6-5; j_call: TRBJ2-2; cdr3_aa: CASSYSAGANTGELFF
v_call: TRBV5-1; j_call: TRBJ2-5; cdr3_aa: CASSLAGQDTLEQETQYF
v_call: TRBV3-1; j_call: TRBJ2-4; cdr3_aa: CASSPPGQLIAKNIQYF
v_call: TRBV5-1; j_call: TRBJ2-3; cdr3_aa: CASSSLYSGPSTDTQYF
v_call: TRBV9; j_call: TRBJ1-2; cdr3_aa: CASSPNPSGGLGTF
v_call: TRBV29-1; j_call: TRBJ2-3; cdr3_aa: CSLKAGTSTDTQYF
v_call: TRBV3-1; j_call: TRBJ2-7; cdr3_aa: CASSHRDRAYEQYF
v_call: TRBV5-5; j_call: TRBJ1-1; cdr3_aa: CASSFWGAPTEAFF
v_call: TRBV12-3/TRBV12-4; j_call: TRBJ2-1; cdr3_aa: CASSLRGGKDEQFF
v_call: TRBV6-1; j_call: TRBJ1-3; cdr3_aa: CASIRTPSGNTIYF
v_call: TRBV6-2/TRBV6-3; j_call: TRBJ1-2; cdr3_aa: CASKSGINYGYTF
v_call: TRBV6-2/TRBV6-3; j_call: TRBJ2-5; cdr3_aa: CASLDPLETQYF
v_call: TRBV7-2; j_call: TRBJ1-2; cdr3_aa: CASSLAVGTGSYGYTF
v_call: TRBV7-2; j_call: TRBJ2-3; cdr3_aa: CASERGGTDTQYF
v_call: TRBV12-2; j_call: TRBJ1-6; cdr3_aa: CASRLEGRESPLHF
v_call: TRBV6-1; j_call: TRBJ1-2; cdr3_aa: CASSQDTAYGYTF
v_call: TRBV5-6; j_call: TRBJ2-3; cdr3_aa: CASSREGVAQYF
v_call: TRBV5-1; j_call: TRBJ2-2; cdr3_aa: CASSAGLAGTGELFF
v_call: TRBV29-1; j_call: TRBJ2-1; cdr3_aa: CSLGEGYNEQFF
v_call: TRBV28; j_call: TRBJ2-4; cdr3_aa: CASTLSGRAAKNIQYF
v_call: TRBV7-2; j_call: TRBJ2-1; cdr3_aa: CASSPIPPGEQFF
v_call: TRBV12-3/TRBV12-4; j_call: TRBJ2-5; cdr3_aa: CASTRRAGGETQYF
v_call: TRBV12-3/TRBV12-4; j_call: TRBJ2-3; cdr3_aa: CASSLQGIRGTQYF
v_call: TRBV7-2; j_call: TRBJ2-2; cdr3_aa: CASSITQGGELFF
v_call: TRBV27; j_call: TRBJ1-5; cdr3_aa: CASSPGGGQPQHF
v_call: TRBV12-3/TRBV12-4; j_call: TRBJ1-3; cdr3_aa: CASSHQGAGGNTIYF
v_call: TRBV20-1; j_call: TRBJ2-1; cdr3_aa: CSARVGTSVNEQFF